This T cell receptor beta chain was sequenced during a study of shared clonotypes between healthy human individuals. The overall study: The cohort had two women and a few men, ages 18 to 49. Study-wide results and caveats: Deeper or shallower sequencing was expected to change how clonotypes are shared among donors.

About this clone itself: Its antigen is still unknown. This sample also contains other DNA sequences that code for the same CDR3.

The CDR3 totals 11 residues. Trimming shortened V by 5 bases and J by 5 bases, and 6 bases separated the two germline ends. Germline assignment: CDR1 MNHEY and CDR2 SVGAGI. Bulk PBMC genomic DNA spanned ten immunoSEQ deep plates. Measured with immunoSEQ multiplex PCR; TCRdb has only the in-frame clones, and not every one. The table records fewer than 600,000 clones, 79% of them present only once. The source is a woman in her 40s in good health. Some clones in this sample may be carry-over from other donors' samples. This chain links TRBV6-5 with TRBJ1-2; tentative D call: TRBD1 (6 bases). Specimen: PBMCs. The CDR3 region is CASSQGYGYTF. CDR3 DNA sequence: TGTGCCAGCAGTCAGGGGTATGGCTACACCTTC.